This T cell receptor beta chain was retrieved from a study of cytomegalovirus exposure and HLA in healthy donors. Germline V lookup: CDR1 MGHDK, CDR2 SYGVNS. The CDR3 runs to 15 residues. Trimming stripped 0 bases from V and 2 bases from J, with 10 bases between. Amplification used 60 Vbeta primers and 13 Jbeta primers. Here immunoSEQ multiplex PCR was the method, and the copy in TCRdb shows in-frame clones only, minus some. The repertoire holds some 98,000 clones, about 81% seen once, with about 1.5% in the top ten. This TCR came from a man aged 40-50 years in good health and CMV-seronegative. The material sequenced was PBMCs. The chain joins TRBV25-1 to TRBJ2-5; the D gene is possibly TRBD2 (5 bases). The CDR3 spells CASSEYGVGQETQYF. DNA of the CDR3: TGTGCCAGCAGTGAATACGGGGTTGGGCAAGAGACCCAGTACTTC.